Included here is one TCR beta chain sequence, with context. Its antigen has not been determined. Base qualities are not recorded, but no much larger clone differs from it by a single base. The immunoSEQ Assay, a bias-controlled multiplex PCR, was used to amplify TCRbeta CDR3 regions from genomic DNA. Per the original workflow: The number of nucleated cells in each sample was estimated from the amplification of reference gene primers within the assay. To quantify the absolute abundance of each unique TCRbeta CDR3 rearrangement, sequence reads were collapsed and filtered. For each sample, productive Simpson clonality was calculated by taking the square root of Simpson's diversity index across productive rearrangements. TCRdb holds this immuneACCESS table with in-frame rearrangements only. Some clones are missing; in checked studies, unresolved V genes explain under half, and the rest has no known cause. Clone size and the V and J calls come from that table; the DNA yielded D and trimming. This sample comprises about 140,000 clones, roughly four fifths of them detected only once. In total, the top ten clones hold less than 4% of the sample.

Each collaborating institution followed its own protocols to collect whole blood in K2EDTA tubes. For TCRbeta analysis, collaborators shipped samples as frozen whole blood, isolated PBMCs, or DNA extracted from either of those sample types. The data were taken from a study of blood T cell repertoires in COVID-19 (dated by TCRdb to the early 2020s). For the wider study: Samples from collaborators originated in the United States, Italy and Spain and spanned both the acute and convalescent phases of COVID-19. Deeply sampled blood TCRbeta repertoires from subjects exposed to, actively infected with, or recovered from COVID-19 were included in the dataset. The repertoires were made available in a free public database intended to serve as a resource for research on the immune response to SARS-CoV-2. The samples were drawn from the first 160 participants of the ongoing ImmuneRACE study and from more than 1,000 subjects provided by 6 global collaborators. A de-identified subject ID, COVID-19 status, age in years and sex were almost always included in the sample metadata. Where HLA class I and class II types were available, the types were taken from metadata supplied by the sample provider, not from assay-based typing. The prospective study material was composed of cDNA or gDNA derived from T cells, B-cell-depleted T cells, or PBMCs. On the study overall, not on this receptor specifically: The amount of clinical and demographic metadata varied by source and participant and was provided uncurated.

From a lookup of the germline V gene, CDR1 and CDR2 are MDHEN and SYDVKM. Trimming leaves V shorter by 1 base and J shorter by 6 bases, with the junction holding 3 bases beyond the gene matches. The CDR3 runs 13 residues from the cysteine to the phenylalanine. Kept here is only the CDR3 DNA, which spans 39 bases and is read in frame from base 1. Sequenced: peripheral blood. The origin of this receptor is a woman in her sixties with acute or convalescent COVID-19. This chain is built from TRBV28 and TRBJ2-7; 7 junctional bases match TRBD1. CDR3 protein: CASSLSSGGEQYF. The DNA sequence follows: TGTGCCAGCAGTTTATCTTCAGGGGGCGAGCAGTACTTC.